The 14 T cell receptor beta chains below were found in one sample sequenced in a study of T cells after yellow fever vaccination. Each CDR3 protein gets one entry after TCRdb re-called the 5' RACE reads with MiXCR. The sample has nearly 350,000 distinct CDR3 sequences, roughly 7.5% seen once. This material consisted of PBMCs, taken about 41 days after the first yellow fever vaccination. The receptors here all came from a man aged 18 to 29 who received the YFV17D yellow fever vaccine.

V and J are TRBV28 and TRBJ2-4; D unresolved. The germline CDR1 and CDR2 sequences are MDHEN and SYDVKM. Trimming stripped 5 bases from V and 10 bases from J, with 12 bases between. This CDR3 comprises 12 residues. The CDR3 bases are TGTGCCAGCAGTGTCAACTTGGGGATTCAGTACTTC. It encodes CASSVNLGIQYF.

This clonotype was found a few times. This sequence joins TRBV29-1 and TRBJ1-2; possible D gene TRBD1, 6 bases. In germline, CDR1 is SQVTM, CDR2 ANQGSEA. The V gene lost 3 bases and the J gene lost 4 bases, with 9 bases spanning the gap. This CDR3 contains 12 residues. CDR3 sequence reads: CSVDRGSYGYTF. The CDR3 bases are TGCAGCGTTGACAGGGGAAGCTATGGCTACACCTTC.

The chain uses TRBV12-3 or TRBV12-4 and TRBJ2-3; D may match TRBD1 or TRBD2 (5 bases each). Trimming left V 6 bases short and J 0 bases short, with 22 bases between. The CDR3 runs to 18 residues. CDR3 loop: CASSQKESWGISTDTQYF. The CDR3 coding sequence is TGTGCCAGCAGCCAAAAAGAGTCCTGGGGGATTAGCACAGATACGCAGTATTTT.

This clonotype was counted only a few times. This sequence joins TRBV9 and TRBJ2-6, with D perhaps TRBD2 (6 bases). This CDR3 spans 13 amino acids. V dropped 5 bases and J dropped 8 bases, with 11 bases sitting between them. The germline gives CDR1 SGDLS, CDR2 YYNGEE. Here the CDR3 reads CASRGGLTNVLTF. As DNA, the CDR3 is TGTGCCAGCAGGGGGGGATTGACCAACGTCCTGACTTTC.

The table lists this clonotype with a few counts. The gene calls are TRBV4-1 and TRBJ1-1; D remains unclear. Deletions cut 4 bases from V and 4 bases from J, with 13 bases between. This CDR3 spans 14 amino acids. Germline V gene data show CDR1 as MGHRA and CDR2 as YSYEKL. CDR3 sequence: CASSPEVRGTEAFF. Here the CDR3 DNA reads TGCGCCAGCAGCCCCGAGGTCCGGGGCACTGAAGCTTTCTTT.

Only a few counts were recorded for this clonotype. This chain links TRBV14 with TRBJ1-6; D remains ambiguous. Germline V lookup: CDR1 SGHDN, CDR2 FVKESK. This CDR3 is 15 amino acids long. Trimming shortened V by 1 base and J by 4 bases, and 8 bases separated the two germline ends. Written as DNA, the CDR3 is TGTGCCAGCAGCCAAGGTGGATTATATAATTCACCCCTCCACTTT. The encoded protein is CASSQGGLYNSPLHF. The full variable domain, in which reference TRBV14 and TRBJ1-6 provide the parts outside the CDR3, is EAGVTQFPSHSVIEKGQTVTLRCDPISGHDNLYWYRRVMGKEIKFLLHFVKESKQDESGMPNNRFLAERTGGTYSTLKVQPAELEDSGVYFCASSQGGLYNSPLHFGNGTRLTVT.

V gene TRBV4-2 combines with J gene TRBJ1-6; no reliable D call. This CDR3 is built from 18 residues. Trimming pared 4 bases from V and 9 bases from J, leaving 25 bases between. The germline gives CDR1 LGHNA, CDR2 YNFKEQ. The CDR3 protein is CASSRFWRDKDGSSPLHF. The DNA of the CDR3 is TGTGCCAGCAGCCGATTCTGGCGGGATAAGGACGGGAGTTCACCCCTCCACTTT.

This CDR3 reads CASQRGSNEKLFF. CDR3 nucleotides: TGTGCCTCACAAAGGGGTTCTAATGAAAAACTGTTTTTT. The chain employs TRBV9 and TRBJ1-4; D perhaps matches TRBD1 (5 bases). Germline-derived CDR1 and CDR2 are SGDLS and YYNGEE. The CDR3 is 13 amino acids. Trimming took off 10 bases at V and 3 bases at J, with 13 bases between the two ends. Full variable domain (missing parts from reference TRBV9 and TRBJ1-4): DSGVTQTPKHLITATGQRVTLRCSPRSGDLSVYWYQQSLDQGLQFLIQYYNGEERAKGNILERFSAQQFPDLHSELNLSSLELGDSALYFCASQRGSNEKLFFGSGTQLSVL.

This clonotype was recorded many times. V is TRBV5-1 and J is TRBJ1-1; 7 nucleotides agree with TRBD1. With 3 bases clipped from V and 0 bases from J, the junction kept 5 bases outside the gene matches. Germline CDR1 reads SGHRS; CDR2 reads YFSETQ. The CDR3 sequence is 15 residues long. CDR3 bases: TGCGCCAGCAGCTACTTGACAGGGATGAACACTGAAGCTTTCTTT. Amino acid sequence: CASSYLTGMNTEAFF.

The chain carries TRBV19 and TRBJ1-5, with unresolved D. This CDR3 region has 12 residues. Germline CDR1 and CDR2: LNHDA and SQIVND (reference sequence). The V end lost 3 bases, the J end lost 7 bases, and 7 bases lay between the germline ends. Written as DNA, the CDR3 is TGTGCCAGTAGTATCCTTGGGCAGCCCCAGCATTTT. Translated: CASSILGQPQHF.

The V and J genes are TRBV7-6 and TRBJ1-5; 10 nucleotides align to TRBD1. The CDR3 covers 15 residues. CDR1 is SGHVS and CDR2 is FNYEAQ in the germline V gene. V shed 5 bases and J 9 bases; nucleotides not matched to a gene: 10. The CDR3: CASSPGQGHVWPQHF. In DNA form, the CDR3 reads TGTGCCAGCAGCCCGGGACAGGGGCATGTTTGGCCCCAGCATTTT.

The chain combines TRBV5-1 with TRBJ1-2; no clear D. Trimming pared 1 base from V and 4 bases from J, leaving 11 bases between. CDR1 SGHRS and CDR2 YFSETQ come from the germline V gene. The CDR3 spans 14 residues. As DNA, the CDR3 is TGCGCCAGCAGCTTGTTTATTTTGAGCTATGGCTACACCTTC. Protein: CASSLFILSYGYTF.

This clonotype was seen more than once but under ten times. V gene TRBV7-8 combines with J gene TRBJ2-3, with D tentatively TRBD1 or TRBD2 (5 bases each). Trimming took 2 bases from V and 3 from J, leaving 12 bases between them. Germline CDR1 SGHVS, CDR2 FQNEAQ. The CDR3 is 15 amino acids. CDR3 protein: CASSLPTGRTDTQYF. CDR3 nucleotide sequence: TGTGCCAGCAGCTTACCTACGGGACGTACAGATACGCAGTATTTT.

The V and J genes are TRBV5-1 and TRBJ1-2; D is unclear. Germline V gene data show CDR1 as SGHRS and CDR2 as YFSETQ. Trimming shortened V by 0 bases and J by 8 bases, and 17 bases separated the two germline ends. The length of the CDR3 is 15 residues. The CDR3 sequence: CASSLVSGATEGYTF. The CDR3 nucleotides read TGCGCCAGCAGCTTGGTGTCAGGCGCCACTGAGGGCTACACCTTC.